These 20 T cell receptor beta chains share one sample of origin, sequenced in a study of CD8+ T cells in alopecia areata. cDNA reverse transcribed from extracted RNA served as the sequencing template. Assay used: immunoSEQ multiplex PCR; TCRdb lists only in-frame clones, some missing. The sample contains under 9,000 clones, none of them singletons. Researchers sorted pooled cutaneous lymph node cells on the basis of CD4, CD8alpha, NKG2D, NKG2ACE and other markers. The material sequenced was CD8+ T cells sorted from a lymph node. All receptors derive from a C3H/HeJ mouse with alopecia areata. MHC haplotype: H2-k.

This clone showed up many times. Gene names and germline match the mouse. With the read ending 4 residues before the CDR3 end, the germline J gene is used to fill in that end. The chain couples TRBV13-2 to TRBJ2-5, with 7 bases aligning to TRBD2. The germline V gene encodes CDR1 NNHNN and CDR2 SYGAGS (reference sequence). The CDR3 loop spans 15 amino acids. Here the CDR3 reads CASGDARGGEDTQYF. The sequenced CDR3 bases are TGTGCCAGCGGTGATGCTCGGGGGGGAGAAGAC.

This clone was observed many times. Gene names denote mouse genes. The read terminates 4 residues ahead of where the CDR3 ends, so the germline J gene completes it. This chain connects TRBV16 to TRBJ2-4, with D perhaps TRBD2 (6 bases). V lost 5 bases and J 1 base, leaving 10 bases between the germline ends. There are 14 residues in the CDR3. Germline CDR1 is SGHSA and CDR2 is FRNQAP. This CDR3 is CASSTTGRQNTLYF. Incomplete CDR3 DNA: TGTGCAAGCAGCACTACTGGGCGTCAAAAC.

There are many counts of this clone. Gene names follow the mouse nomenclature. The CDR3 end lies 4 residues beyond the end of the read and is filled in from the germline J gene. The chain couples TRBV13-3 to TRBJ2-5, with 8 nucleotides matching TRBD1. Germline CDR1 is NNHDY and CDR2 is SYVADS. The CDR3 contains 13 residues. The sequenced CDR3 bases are TGTGCCAGCAGTGGACAGGGGCGGGAC. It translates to CASSGQGRD. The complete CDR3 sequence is CASSGQGRDTQYF.

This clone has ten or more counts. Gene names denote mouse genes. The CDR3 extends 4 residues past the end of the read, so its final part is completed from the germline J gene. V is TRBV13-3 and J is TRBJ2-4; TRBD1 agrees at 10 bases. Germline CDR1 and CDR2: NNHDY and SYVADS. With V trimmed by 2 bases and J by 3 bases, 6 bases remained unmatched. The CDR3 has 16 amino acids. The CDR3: CASSDGTGERQNTLYF. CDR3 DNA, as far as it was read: TGTGCCAGCAGTGACGGGACAGGGGAAAGACAAAAC.

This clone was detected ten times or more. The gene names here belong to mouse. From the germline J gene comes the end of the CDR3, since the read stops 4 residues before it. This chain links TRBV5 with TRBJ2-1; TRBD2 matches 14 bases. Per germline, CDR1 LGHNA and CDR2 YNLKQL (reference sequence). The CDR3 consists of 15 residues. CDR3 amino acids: CASSTRDWGGAEQFF. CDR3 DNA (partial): TGTGCCAGCAGCACCCGGGACTGGGGGGGCGCT.

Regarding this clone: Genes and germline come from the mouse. CDR3 DNA, as far as it was read: TGTGCAAGCAGCGGGGACTGGGGGGGCCCCGCCTAT. Translating it yields CASSGDWGGPAY. The entire CDR3 sequence reads CASSGDWGGPAYEQYF. The chain joins TRBV16 to TRBJ2-7; TRBD2 agrees at 14 bases. The DNA ends 4 residues before the CDR3 does, and the rest of the CDR3 is filled in from the germline J gene. The CDR3 runs 16 residues. Unmatched junction bases numbered 5, after V lost 5 bases and J lost 2 bases. Germline V gene data show CDR1 as SGHSA and CDR2 as FRNQAP.

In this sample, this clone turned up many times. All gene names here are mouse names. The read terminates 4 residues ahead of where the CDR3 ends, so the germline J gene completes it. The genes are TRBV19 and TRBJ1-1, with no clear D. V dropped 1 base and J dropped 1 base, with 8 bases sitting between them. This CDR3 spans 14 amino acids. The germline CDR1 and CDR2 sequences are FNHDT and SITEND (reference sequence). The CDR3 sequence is CASSISALNTEVFF. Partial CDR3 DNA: TGTGCCAGCAGTATATCAGCCTTAAACACA.

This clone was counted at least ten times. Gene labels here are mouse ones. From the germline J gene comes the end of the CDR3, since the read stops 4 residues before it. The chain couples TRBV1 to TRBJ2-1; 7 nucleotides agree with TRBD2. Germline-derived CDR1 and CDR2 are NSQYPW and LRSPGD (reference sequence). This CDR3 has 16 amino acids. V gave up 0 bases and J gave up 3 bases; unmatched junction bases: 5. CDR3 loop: CTCSADRGGVYAEQFF. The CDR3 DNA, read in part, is TGCACCTGCAGTGCAGATCGGGGGGGGGTCTATGCT.

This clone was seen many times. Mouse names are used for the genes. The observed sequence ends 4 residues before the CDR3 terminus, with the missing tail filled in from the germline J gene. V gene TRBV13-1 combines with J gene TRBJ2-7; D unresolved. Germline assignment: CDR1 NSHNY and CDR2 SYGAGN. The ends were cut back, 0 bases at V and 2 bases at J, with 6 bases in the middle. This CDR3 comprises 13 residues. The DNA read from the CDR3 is TGTGCCAGCAGTGATGGACAAACCTAT. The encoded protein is CASSDGQTY. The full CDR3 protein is CASSDGQTYEQYF.

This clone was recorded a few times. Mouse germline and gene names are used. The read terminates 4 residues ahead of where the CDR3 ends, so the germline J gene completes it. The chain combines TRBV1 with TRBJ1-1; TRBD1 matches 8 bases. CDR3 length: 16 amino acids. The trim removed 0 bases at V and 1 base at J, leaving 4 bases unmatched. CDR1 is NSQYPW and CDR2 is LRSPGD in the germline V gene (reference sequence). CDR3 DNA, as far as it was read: TGCACCTGCAGTGCAGATAGGGGGACAGGGAACACA. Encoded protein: CTCSADRGTGNT. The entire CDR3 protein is CTCSADRGTGNTEVFF.

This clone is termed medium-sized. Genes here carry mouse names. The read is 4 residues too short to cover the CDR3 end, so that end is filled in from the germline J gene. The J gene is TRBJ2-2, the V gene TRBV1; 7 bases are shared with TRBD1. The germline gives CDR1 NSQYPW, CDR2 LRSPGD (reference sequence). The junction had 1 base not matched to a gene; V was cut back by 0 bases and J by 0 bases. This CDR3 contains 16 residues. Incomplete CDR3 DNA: TGCACCTGCAGTGCAGATCAGGGGGCAAACACCGGG. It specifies CTCSADQGANTG. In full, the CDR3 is CTCSADQGANTGQLYF.

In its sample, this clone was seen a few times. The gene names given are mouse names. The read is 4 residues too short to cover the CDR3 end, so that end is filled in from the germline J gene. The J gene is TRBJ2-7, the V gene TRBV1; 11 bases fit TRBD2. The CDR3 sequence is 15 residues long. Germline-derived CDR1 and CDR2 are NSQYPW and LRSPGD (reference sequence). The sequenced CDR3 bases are TGCACCTGCGGTGAGACTGGGGGGGACGGGGAT. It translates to CTCGETGGDGD. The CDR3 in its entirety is CTCGETGGDGDEQYF.

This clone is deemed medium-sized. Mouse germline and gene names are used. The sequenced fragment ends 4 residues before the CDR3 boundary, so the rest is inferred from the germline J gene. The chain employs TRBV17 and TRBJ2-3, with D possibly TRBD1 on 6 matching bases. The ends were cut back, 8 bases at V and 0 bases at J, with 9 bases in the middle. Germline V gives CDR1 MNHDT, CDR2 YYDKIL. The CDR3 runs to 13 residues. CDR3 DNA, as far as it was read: TGTGCTAGCGGGACAACTAGTGCAGAA. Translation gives CASGTTSAE. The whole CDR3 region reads CASGTTSAETLYF. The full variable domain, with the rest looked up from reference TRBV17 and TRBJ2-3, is DTTVKQNPRYKLARVGKPVNLICSQTMNHDTMYWYQKKPNQAPKLLLFYYDKILNREADTFEKFQSSRPNNSFCSLYIGSAGLEYSAMYLCASGTTSAETLYFGSGTRLTVL.

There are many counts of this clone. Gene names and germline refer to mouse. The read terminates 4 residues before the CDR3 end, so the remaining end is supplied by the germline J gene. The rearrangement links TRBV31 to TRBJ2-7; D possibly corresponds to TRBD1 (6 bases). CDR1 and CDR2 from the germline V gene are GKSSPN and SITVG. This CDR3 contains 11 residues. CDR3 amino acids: CAWYRADEQYF. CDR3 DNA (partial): TGTGCCTGGTACAGGGCAGAT.

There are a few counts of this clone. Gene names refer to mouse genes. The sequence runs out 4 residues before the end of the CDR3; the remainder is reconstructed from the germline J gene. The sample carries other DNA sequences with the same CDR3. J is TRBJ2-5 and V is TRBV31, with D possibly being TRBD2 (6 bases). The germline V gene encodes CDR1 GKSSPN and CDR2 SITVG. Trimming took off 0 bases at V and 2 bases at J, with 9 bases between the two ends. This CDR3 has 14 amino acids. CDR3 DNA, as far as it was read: TGTGCCTGGAGTCTAGATGGGGGCCAAGAC. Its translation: CAWSLDGGQD. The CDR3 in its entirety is CAWSLDGGQDTQYF. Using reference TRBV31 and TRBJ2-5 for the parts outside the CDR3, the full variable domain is AQTIHQWPVAEIKAVGSPLSLGCTIKGKSSPNLYWYWQATGGTLQQLFYSITVGQVESVVQLNLSASRPKDDQFILSTEKLLLSHSGFYLCAWSLDGGQDTQYFGPGTRLLVL.

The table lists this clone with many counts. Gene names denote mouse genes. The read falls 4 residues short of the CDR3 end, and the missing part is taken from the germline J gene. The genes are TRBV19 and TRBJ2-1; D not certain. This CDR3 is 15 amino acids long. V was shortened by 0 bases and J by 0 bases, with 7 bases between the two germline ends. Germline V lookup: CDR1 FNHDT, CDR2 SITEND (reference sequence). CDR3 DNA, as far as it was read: TGTGCCAGCAGTATAGAAGACATTAACTATGCT. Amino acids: CASSIEDINYA. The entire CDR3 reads CASSIEDINYAEQFF.

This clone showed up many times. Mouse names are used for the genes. CDR3 in amino acids: CASSFRLGPQDTQYF. Incomplete CDR3 DNA: TGTGCCAGCAGCTTCCGACTGGGGCCTCAAGAC. V and J are TRBV5 and TRBJ2-5; 8 bases agree with TRBD2. The read is 4 residues too short to cover the CDR3 end, so that end is filled in from the germline J gene. V was clipped by 5 bases and J by 3 bases; unmatched bases: 7. This CDR3 region has 15 residues. CDR1 is LGHNA and CDR2 is YNLKQL in the germline V gene (reference sequence).

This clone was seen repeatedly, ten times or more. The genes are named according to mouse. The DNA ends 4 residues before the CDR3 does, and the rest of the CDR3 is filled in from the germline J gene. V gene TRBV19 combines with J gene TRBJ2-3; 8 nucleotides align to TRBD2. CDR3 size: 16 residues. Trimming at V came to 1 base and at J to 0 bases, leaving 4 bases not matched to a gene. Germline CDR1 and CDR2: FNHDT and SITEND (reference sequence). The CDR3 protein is CASSIMGGDSAETLYF. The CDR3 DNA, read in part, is TGTGCCAGCAGTATAATGGGGGGGGATAGTGCAGAA.

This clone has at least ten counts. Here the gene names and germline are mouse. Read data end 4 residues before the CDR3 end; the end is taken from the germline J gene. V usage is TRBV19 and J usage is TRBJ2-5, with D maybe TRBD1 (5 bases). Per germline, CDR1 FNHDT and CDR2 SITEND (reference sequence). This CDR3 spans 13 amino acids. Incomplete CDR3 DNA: TGTGCCAGCAGTATCCCAGGGCGAGAC. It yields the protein CASSIPGRD. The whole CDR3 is CASSIPGRDTQYF.

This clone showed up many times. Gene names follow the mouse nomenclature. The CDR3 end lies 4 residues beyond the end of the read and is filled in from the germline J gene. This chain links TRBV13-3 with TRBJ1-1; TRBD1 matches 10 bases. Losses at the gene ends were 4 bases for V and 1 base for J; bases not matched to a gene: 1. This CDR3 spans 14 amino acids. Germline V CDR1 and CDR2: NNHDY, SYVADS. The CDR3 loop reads CASSRDRGNTEVFF. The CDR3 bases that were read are TGTGCCAGCAGTCGGGACAGGGGAAACACA.